This note documents a single T cell receptor beta chain sequence. This clone showed up just once. The antigen it recognizes is unknown. Per-base qualities were not stored, and no clone one base away is much larger. TCR CDR3 regions were amplified from genomic DNA by multiplex PCR using the deep immunoSEQ assay. For each cell subset, the extracted genomic DNA was distributed evenly across all wells of several immunoSEQ 96-well plates, and each plate served as one replicate. For sorted subsets, each replicate PCR was loaded with approximately 190 ng genomic DNA, equivalent to approximately 27,000 T cell genomes. Purified libraries were quantified with a Qubit 3.0 fluorometer, sized on a Bioanalyzer 2100, and re-quantified with the KAPA Library Quantification kit. A separate single-read 150-cycle Illumina NextSeq 550 flow cell was used to sequence each immunoSEQ 96-well plate. In the authors' own workflow: Because the immunoSEQ output included only junctional sequences and no quality scores, the filtering could not be the same as the filtering used for full-length reads. Sequences were annotated with PyIR, a Python wrapper for IgBLAST v1.9, and V/J genes and CDR3 were assigned using IMGT germline references. Reads with weak V/J assignments (E-value above 1e-6), missing CDR3, stop codons, out-of-frame junctions, or ambiguous translated residues were removed. V3J clonotypes were defined as sequences sharing an identical inferred V gene, J gene, and CDR3 amino acid sequence. Percentage overlap between repertoires was computed as shared unique clonotypes divided by the size of the smaller repertoire. RTK rarefaction, the Chao1 estimator, and Recon v2.1 estimates of unobserved clonotypes were used to assess repertoire richness. Generation probabilities for all TCRbeta clonotypes obtained by the gDNA method from a handful of donors were computed using OLGA. As stored in TCRdb, this immuneACCESS dataset retains in-frame rearrangements with V and J assigned. A fraction of the clones does not appear; measured against another copy, unresolved V genes explain less than half of the discrepancy, and the remainder lacks a known reason. V, J and clone size reflect that table, while D and trimming were determined from the DNA. The sample has hundreds of thousands of clones on record, roughly 95% of them singletons. The ten biggest clones cover about 0.12% of the sample.

The sample originates from a study of shared clonotypes between healthy human individuals (TCRdb year 2020). With regard to the full study: A few men and two women, aged 18 to 49 years, made up the cohort. To estimate repertoire size and how much clonotype sharing occurs between individuals, the study deeply sequenced the blood TCR repertoires of about five healthy adults. Each donor's leukapheresis produced roughly between roughly 0.94 and 9.5 billion PBMCs. Different laboratories and diverse techniques were used to prepare libraries and sequence TCR repertoires, to increase sequencing depth and limit assay-specific biases. For each donor, CD4 naive and CD4 memory were each run on three plates, CD8 naive on two plates, and CD8 memory on one plate. What the research found in general, with its limitations: About 5% of naive CD4, 3% to 4% of naive CD8, 2.3% of memory CD4, and around 0.4% of memory CD8 clonotypes were shared across several donors. Sampling was limited to blood, and TCR repertoires in tissue likely differ from TCR repertoires in blood. Even with the large sequencing depth, rarefaction of the sorted-subset datasets indicated that sequencing was incomplete. Larger estimated clonotype richness was generally found for naive subsets than for memory subsets. Because the study included only a small number of donors, the genetic and exposure-history diversity represented was limited. Pairwise subsampling led to the expectation that sequencing depth would affect the degree of clonotype sharing among donors. Compared with non-shared clonotypes, clonotypes shared by all four sorted-subset donors had higher generation probabilities.

V is reduced by 3 bases and J by 1 base, leaving a spacing of 10 bases between them. The CDR3 has 14 amino acids, counting the end cysteine and phenylalanine. Only the CDR3 DNA is retained, 42 bases long and in frame from the first base. CDR1 and CDR2 are read off the germline V gene as SGHDN and FVKESK. CD8 naive samples consisted of CD45RO-negative cells that were positively selected for CCR7, yielding a CD45RA+CCR7+ population without TemRA cells. Healthy HIV-negative adults with no recently reported acute infections or vaccinations were included as donors. Every donor was a Caucasian adult living in Nashville, Tennessee, USA. Blood was obtained by leukapheresis, after which PBMCs were separated by Ficoll-Histopaque density gradient centrifugation and cryopreserved in liquid nitrogen vapor phase. Analytical flow cytometry was used to check the purity and quantity of every magnetically sorted T cell population. Each sorted fraction had its genomic DNA isolated and then quantified by UV absorbance on a Nanodrop 2000c.

The sequence derives from a woman aged 25-40 years in good health. Sequences were obtained from naive CD8+ T cells sorted from blood. The sample's cell subset or site label, in plain terms: CD45RA+CCR7+. The receptor chain draws on TRBV14 and TRBJ2-7, with the identity of the D gene unclear. The DNA reads as follows: TGTGCCAGCAGCCATCGGGTTCGGTCCTACGAGCAGTACTTC. Its protein is CASSHRVRSYEQYF.